This TCR beta chain is from a study of cytomegalovirus exposure and HLA in healthy donors. Regarding the study as a whole: In a later analysis, across HLA loci, associated TCR counts were highest for DRB1, lowest for HLA-C.

Trimming cost V 4 bases and J 3 bases; bases outside gene matches: 3. From germline, CDR1 is SGHRS and CDR2 YFSETQ. This CDR3 comprises 13 residues. Remarks on this clone: Its antigen is undetermined.

Primers for the PCR totalled 60 Vbeta and 13 Jbeta. Clones were sequenced by immunoSEQ multiplex PCR, and TCRdb holds only the in-frame ones, with some missing. This sample carries approximately 75,000 clones, with 0.83% going to the ten biggest clones. The source is a boy younger than 18 in good health and CMV-seronegative. The sequenced sample was PBMCs. This chain joins TRBV5-1 and TRBJ2-7; TRBD1 agrees at 8 bases. CDR3 bases: TGCGCCAGCAGCCACGGACAGGGCTACGAGCAGTACTTC. As protein: CASSHGQGYEQYF.